The 2 T cell receptor beta chains reported below all come from one sample, sequenced in a study of tissue T cells after allogeneic stem cell transplantation. Using immunoSEQ multiplex PCR, the repertoire was profiled, and TCRdb retains in-frame clones only, with some absent. The data hold 2,800 or so clones, with about 50% observed a single time. Time point in this sample: mouse harvest day 14 after allogeneic transplant. Tail vein injection delivered 10^7 T-cell-depleted bone marrow cells and 10^6 splenic CD5+ T cells. Sequenced input: lymph node tissue. Every receptor here comes from a female BALB/c mouse given C57BL/6 T cells with graft-versus-host disease after an allogeneic hematopoietic cell transplant.

Regarding this clone: Genes and germline are mouse. The CDR3 end is not reached by the read, which stops 1 residue before it; the germline J gene fills it in. V and J are TRBV12-1 and TRBJ1-5, with 7 nucleotides matching TRBD1. Germline V lookup: CDR1 SGHSN, CDR2 HYEKVE. V lost 6 bases, J lost 3 bases, and 4 bases stayed unmatched. The CDR3 sequence is 13 residues long. The CDR3 DNA, read in part, is TGTGCCAGCAGCTGGGACAGCAACCAGGCTCCGCTT. Its translation is CASSWDSNQAPL. The CDR3 reads in full as CASSWDSNQAPLF.

This clone was found a few times. Genes and germline come from the mouse. The read finishes 1 residue shy of the CDR3 end, and the germline J gene is used to complete it. This specimen includes other DNA sequences encoding the same CDR3. This rearrangement joins TRBV26 to TRBJ2-4, with D perhaps TRBD1 or TRBD2 (6 bases each). V was cut by 0 bases and J by 0 bases, with 7 bases left in between. The CDR3 extends over 15 amino acids. Looked up from germline, CDR1 is KGHPV and CDR2 is FQNQEV (reference sequence). Partial CDR3 DNA: TGTGCCAGCAGTCTGTCGGGGGCGAGTCAAAACACCTTGTAC. Translation: CASSLSGASQNTLY. The entire CDR3 reads CASSLSGASQNTLYF.